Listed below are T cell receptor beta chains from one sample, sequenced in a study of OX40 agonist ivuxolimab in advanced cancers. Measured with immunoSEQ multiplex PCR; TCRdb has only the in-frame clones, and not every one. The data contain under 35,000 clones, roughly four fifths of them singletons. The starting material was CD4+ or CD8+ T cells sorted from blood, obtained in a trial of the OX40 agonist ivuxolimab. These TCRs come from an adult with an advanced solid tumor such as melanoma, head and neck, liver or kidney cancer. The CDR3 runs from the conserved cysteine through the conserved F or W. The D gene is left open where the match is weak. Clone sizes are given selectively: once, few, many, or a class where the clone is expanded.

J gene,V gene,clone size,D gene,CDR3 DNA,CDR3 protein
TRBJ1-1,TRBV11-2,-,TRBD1,TGTGCCAGCAGACGGACAGGGTTGGCCACTGAAGCTTTCTTT,CASRRTGLATEAFF
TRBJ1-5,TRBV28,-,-,TGTGCCAGCAGTTTAGCAGGGGATGGTCGGCCCCAGCATTTT,CASSLAGDGRPQHF
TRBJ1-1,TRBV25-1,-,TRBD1,TGTGCCAGCAGTGAAGCGCAGGGGGCTTTGGGCACTGAAGCTTTCTTT,CASSEAQGALGTEAFF
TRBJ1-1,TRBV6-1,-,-,TGTGCCAGCAGTTTGACAGGCATGGAAGCTTTCTTT,CASSLTGMEAFF
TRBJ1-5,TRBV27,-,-,TGTGCCAGCAGTACTAGCAATCAGCCCCAGCATTTT,CASSTSNQPQHF
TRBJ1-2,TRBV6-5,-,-,TGTGCCAGCAGTTACTCGAACCAGGGGAACTATGGCTACACCTTC,CASSYSNQGNYGYTF
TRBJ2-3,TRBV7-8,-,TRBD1,TGTGCCAGCAGCTTGTGGACAGGGATAAGCACAGATACGCAGTATTTT,CASSLWTGISTDTQYF
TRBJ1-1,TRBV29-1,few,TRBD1,TGCAGCGCCTCTTTCATACAGGGGGGCACTGAAGCTTTCTTT,CSASFIQGGTEAFF
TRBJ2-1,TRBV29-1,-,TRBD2,TGCAGCGTTGAGGGGGCTAGCGGGGGCCCCTACAATGAGCAGTTCTTC,CSVEGASGGPYNEQFF
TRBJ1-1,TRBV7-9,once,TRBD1,TGTGCCAGCAGTTCATTCGGGACAGGGGACACTGAAGCTTTCTTT,CASSSFGTGDTEAFF
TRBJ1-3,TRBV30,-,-,TGTGCCTGGAGGGGAAGGACTGGGAGCTCTGGAAACACCATATATTTT,CAWRGRTGSSGNTIYF
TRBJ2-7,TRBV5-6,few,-,TGTGCCAGCAGCAGGGGACCTTCAACCTACGAGCAGTACTTC,CASSRGPSTYEQYF
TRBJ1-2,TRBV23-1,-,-,TGCGCCAGCCATCCACCCCTGGGGTTTAACTATGGCTACACCTTC,CASHPPLGFNYGYTF
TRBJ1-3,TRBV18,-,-,TGTGCCAGCTCAGGACAGATCCCGCGATCTGGAAACACCATATATTTT,CASSGQIPRSGNTIYF
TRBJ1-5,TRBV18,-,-,TGTGCCAGCTCACAGGGATATAGCAATCAGCCCCAGCATTTT,CASSQGYSNQPQHF
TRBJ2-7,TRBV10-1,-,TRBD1,TGCGCCAGCGGGTTTGGGGACAGACAGTACTTC,CASGFGDRQYF
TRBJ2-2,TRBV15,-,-,TGTGCCACCAGCAGAGAGTGGGCGGCCTCCAGTGACACCGGGGAGCTGTTTTTT,CATSREWAASSDTGELFF
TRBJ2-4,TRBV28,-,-,TGTGCCAGCAGCTTAAATACAGGTTTCGTCAAAAACATTCAGTACTTC,CASSLNTGFVKNIQYF
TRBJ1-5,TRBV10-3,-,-,TGTGCCATCAGTGACAGGGTAGAGCAGCCCCAGCATTTT,CAISDRVEQPQHF
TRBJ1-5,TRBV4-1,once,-,TGCGCCAGCAGCCAAGGCCCATACGATAGCAATCAGCCCCAGCATTTT,CASSQGPYDSNQPQHF
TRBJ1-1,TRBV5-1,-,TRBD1,TGCGCCAGCAGCTTGGCCCCAGGGGGTGGCACTGAAGCTTTCTTT,CASSLAPGGGTEAFF